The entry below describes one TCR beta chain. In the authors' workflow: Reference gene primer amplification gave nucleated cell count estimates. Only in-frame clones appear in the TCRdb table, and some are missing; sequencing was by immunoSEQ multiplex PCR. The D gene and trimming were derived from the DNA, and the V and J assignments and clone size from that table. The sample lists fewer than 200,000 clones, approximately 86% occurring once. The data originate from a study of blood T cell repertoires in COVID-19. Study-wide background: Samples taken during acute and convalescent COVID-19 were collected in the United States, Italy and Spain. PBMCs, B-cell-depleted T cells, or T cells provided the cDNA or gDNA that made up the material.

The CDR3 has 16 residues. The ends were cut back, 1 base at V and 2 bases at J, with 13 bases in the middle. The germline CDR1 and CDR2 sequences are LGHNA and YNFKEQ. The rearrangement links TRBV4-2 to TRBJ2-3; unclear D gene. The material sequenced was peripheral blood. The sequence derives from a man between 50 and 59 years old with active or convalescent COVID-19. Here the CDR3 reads CASSQGPHSYTDTQYF. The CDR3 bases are TGTGCCAGCAGCCAAGGGCCCCACAGTTACACAGATACGCAGTATTTT.